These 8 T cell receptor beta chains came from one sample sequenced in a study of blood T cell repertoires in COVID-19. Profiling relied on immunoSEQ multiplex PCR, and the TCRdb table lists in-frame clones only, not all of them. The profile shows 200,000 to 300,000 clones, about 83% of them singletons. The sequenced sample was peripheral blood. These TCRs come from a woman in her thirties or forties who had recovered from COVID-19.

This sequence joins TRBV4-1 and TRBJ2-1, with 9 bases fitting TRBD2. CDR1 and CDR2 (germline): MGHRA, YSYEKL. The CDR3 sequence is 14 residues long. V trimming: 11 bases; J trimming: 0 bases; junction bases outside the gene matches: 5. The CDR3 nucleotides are TGCGCCTCAGGGCGGGGGGGCTCCTACAATGAGCAGTTCTTC. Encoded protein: CASGRGGSYNEQFF.

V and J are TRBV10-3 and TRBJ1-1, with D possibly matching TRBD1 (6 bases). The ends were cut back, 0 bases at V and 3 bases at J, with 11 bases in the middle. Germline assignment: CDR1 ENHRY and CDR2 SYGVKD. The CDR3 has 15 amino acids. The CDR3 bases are TGTGCCATCAGTGAGTCCGGCAGGGGCGACACTGAAGCTTTCTTT. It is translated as CAISESGRGDTEAFF.

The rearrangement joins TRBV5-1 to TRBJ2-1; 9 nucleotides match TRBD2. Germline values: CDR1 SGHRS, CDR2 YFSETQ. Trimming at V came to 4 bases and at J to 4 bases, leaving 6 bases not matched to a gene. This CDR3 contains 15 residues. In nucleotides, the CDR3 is TGCGCCAGCAGCCGTAGCGGGGGAGTTTACAATGAGCAGTTCTTC. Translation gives CASSRSGGVYNEQFF.

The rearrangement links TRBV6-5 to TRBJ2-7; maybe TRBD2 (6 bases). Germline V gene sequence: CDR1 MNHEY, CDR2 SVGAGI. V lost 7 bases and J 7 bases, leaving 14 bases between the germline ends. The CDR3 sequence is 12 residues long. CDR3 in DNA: TGTGCCAGCATAACACTTGGAGGGGAGCAGTACTTC. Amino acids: CASITLGGEQYF.

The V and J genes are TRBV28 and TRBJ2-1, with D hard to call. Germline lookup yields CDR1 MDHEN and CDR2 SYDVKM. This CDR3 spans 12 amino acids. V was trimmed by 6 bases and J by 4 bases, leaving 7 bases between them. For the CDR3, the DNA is TGTGCCAGCAGCACCCAGTACAATGAGCAGTTCTTC. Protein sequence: CASSTQYNEQFF.

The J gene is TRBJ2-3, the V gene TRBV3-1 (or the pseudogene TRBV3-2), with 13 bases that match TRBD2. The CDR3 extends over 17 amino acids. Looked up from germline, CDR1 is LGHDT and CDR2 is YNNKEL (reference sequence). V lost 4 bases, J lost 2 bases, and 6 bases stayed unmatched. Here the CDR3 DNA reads TGTGCCAGCAGCCTCGGGACTAGCGGGGCCTACACAGATACGCAGTATTTT. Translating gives CASSLGTSGAYTDTQYF.

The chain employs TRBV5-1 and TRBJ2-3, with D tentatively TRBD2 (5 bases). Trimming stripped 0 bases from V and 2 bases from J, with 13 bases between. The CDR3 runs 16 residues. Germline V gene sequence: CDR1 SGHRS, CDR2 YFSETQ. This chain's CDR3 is CASSLVEAGSTDTQYF. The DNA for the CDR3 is TGCGCCAGCAGCTTGGTCGAGGCGGGTTCCACAGATACGCAGTATTTT.

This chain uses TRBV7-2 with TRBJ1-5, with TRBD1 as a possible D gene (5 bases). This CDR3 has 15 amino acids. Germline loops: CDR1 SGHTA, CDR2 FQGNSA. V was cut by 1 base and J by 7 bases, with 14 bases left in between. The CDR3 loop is CASSLVVRDYQPQHF. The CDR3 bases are TGTGCCAGCAGCTTAGTCGTTCGGGACTACCAGCCCCAGCATTTT. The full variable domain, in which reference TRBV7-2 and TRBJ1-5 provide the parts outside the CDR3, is GAGVSQSPSNKVTEKGKDVELRCDPISGHTALYWYRQSLGQGLEFLIYFQGNSAPDKSGLPSDRFSAERTGGSVSTLTIQRTQQEDSAVYLCASSLVVRDYQPQHFGDGTRLSIL.